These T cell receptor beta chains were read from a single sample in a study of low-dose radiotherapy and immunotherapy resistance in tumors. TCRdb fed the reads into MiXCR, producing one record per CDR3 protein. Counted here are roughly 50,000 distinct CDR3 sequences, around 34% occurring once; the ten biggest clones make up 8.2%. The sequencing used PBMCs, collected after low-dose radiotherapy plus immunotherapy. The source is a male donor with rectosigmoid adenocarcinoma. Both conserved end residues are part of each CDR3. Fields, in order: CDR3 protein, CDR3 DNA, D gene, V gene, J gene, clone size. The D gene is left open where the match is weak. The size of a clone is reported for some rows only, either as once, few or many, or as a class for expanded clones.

CASTGWGEQFF	TGTGCCAGCACGGGTTGGGGTGAGCAGTTCTTC	NA	TRBV28	TRBJ2-1	NA
CSAREVGPTQYF	TGCAGTGCTAGAGAAGTAGGACCAACCCAGTACTTC	NA	TRBV20-1	TRBJ2-5	NA
CSVAITEAFF	TGCAGCGTTGCCATCACTGAAGCTTTCTTT	NA	TRBV29-1	TRBJ1-1	many
CASSHDFTLYEQYF	TGTGCCAGCAGCCACGACTTTACCCTTTACGAGCAGTACTTC	NA	TRBV6-2/TRBV6-3	TRBJ2-7	many
CASSSHSRAGKYF	TGTGCCAGCAGTTCTCATTCGCGGGCCGGCAAGTACTTC	NA	TRBV6-2/TRBV6-3	TRBJ2-5	many
CASSSLDTGELFF	TGTGCCAGCTCGTCCCTCGACACCGGGGAGCTGTTTTTT	NA	TRBV18	TRBJ2-2	many
CASMTRRQGSNEQYF	TGTGCCAGCATGACGCGACGACAGGGGAGCAACGAGCAGTACTTC	TRBD1	TRBV12-3/TRBV12-4	TRBJ2-7	many
CASSLRGTEAFF	TGTGCCAGCAGCCTCAGGGGAACTGAAGCTTTCTTT	NA	TRBV5-4	TRBJ1-1	NA
CASSLAVGPGGYTF	TGTGCCAGCAGCTTAGCGGTGGGGCCTGGAGGCTACACCTTC	NA	TRBV7-2	TRBJ1-2	many
CATSVPRDGAKKYF	TGTGCCACCAGTGTCCCCAGGGACGGAGCTAAAAAGTACTTC	NA	TRBV24-1	TRBJ2-7	many
CASSVSGRGNEKLFF	TGTGCCAGCAGCGTGTCAGGAAGGGGTAATGAAAAACTGTTTTTT	NA	TRBV9	TRBJ1-4	many
CASSAGLAGPYSSYNEQFF	TGTGCCAGCAGCGCCGGACTAGCGGGACCCTACAGCTCCTACAATGAGCAGTTCTTC	TRBD2	TRBV11-2	TRBJ2-1	NA
CASSQDFSGGRNGYTF	TGTGCCAGCAGCCAAGATTTTTCAGGGGGGCGAAATGGCTACACCTTC	TRBD1	TRBV3-1	TRBJ1-2	many
CASTDDSPYEQYF	TGTGCCAGCACCGACGACAGCCCCTACGAGCAGTACTTC	NA	TRBV28	TRBJ2-7	medium-sized
CSVFGRDRGNTEAFF	TGCAGCGTCTTCGGCCGGGACAGGGGTAACACTGAAGCTTTCTTT	TRBD1	TRBV29-1	TRBJ1-1	many
CASSRQGLYNEQFF	TGTGCCAGCAGCAGACAGGGTCTCTACAATGAGCAGTTCTTC	TRBD1	TRBV6-2/TRBV6-3	TRBJ2-1	many
CASSLTASSYNEQFF	TGCGCCAGCAGCTTGACGGCGAGCTCCTACAATGAGCAGTTCTTC	NA	TRBV5-1	TRBJ2-1	many
CAWSAGEGQETQYF	TGTGCCTGGAGTGCGGGGGAGGGCCAAGAGACCCAGTACTTC	TRBD2	TRBV30	TRBJ2-5	NA
CASRPDNYEQYF	TGTGCCAGCAGGCCCGATAACTACGAGCAGTACTTC	NA	TRBV2	TRBJ2-7	few
CASSHRGRETQYF	TGTGCCAGCAGTCACAGGGGGAGGGAGACCCAGTACTTC	TRBD1	TRBV28	TRBJ2-5	many
CASLRVSNQPQHF	TGTGCCAGCTTGAGGGTCTCCAATCAGCCCCAGCATTTT	NA	TRBV6-1	TRBJ1-5	NA
CASSLFRKRDEKLFF	TGTGCCAGCTCACTATTTCGGAAGAGAGATGAAAAACTGTTTTTT	NA	TRBV18	TRBJ1-4	many
CASSPRDSANEKLFF	TGTGCCAGCTCACCAAGGGACTCAGCTAATGAAAAACTGTTTTTT	NA	TRBV18	TRBJ1-4	NA
CASSSRPREVNEQFF	TGTGCCAGCTCCTCGCGACCCAGGGAGGTAAATGAGCAGTTCTTC	NA	TRBV27	TRBJ2-1	many
CSAREQGHSSGYTF	TGCAGTGCTAGAGAGCAGGGGCATTCCTCTGGCTACACCTTC	NA	TRBV20-1	TRBJ1-2	many
CASSLTSGSRYEQYF	TGTGCCAGCAGCTTAACTAGCGGGAGTAGGTACGAGCAGTACTTC	TRBD2	TRBV7-2	TRBJ2-7	NA
CASSLWQGTSYEQYF	TGCGCCAGCAGCTTGTGGCAGGGGACTTCCTACGAGCAGTACTTC	NA	TRBV5-1	TRBJ2-7	many
CASNSVGQGDYEQYF	TGTGCCAGCAACTCGGTGGGGCAGGGGGACTACGAGCAGTACTTC	TRBD1	TRBV27	TRBJ2-7	many
CASSKQGMANEKLFF	TGTGCCAGCAGTAAACAGGGAATGGCTAATGAAAAACTGTTTTTT	NA	TRBV12-3/TRBV12-4	TRBJ1-4	many
CATSRELSGGNNEQFF	TGTGCCACCAGCAGAGAATTGTCGGGAGGGAACAATGAGCAGTTCTTC	TRBD2	TRBV15	TRBJ2-1	many
CASSFRDRAYNEQFF	TGTGCCAGCAGTTTCCGGGACAGGGCCTACAATGAGCAGTTCTTC	TRBD1	TRBV13	TRBJ2-1	NA
CASRPGQGGTGELFF	TGTGCCAGCAGGCCTGGACAGGGCGGGACCGGGGAGCTGTTTTTT	TRBD1	TRBV7-9	TRBJ2-2	few
CSVHRDRAFF	TGCAGCGTCCACCGGGACAGAGCGTTCTTC	TRBD1	TRBV29-1	TRBJ2-1	medium-sized
CASSRTGTSGPASYEQYF	TGTGCCAGCAGCCGAACCGGGACTAGCGGGCCAGCTTCCTACGAGCAGTACTTC	TRBD2	TRBV11-3	TRBJ2-7	NA
CASSLVQGAGVSEQFF	TGTGCCAGCAGCTTGGTTCAGGGGGCGGGGGTGAGTGAGCAGTTCTTC	NA	TRBV5-3	TRBJ2-1	NA
CASRETNRGRDTIYF	TGTGCCAGCAGGGAAACAAACAGGGGGCGCGACACCATATATTTT	TRBD1	TRBV28	TRBJ1-3	many
CATTEREITGELFF	TGCGCGACCACCGAGCGGGAGATCACCGGGGAGCTGTTTTTT	TRBD2	TRBV4-1	TRBJ2-2	NA
CATSDSGRHGYTF	TGTGCCACCAGTGACTCAGGGAGGCATGGCTACACCTTC	NA	TRBV24-1	TRBJ1-2	many
CSASQTANTQYF	TGCAGTGCTAGCCAGACTGCAAATACGCAGTATTTT	NA	TRBV20-1	TRBJ2-3	NA
CASSSPSLNTEAFF	TGTGCCAGCAGCTCCCCGTCTCTGAACACTGAAGCTTTCTTT	NA	TRBV3-1	TRBJ1-1	NA
CASKGVGGTDTQYF	TGTGCCAGTAAGGGCGTAGGAGGGACAGATACGCAGTATTTT	NA	TRBV19	TRBJ2-3	many
CASSLWGDGYTF	TGTGCCAGCAGCTTATGGGGGGATGGCTACACCTTC	NA	TRBV7-8	TRBJ1-2	many
CASSLVGTNSRDTQYF	TGTGCCAGCAGCTTAGTAGGGACTAACTCCAGAGATACGCAGTATTTT	TRBD2	TRBV11-2	TRBJ2-3	many
CASSGQGAGELFF	TGTGCCAGCAGTGGACAGGGGGCCGGGGAGCTGTTTTTT	TRBD1	TRBV6-4	TRBJ2-2	many
CSVEGGMSHEQYF	TGCAGCGTTGAAGGTGGAATGAGCCACGAGCAGTACTTC	NA	TRBV29-1	TRBJ2-7	NA
CASSYGGVGNTEAFF	TGTGCCAGCAGTTACGGTGGGGTTGGGAACACTGAAGCTTTCTTT	NA	TRBV6-2/TRBV6-3	TRBJ1-1	many
CATGARDTQYF	TGTGCCACCGGGGCGAGAGATACGCAGTATTTT	NA	TRBV24-1	TRBJ2-3	many
CASSLLRVQETQYF	TGTGCCAGCAGCTTACTCAGGGTCCAAGAGACCCAGTACTTC	NA	TRBV7-8	TRBJ2-5	NA
CASKGPWHNTQYF	TGTGCCAGCAAGGGTCCCTGGCATAATACGCAGTATTTT	NA	TRBV12-3/TRBV12-4	TRBJ2-3	few
CASSWDQETQYF	TGTGCCAGCAGCTGGGACCAAGAGACCCAGTACTTC	NA	TRBV5-5	TRBJ2-5	few
CASSTGQGMAEAFF	TGTGCCAGCAGTACAGGACAGGGGATGGCTGAAGCTTTCTTT	TRBD1	TRBV27	TRBJ1-1	many
CAAGRGLGEQPQHF	TGTGCCGCCGGCAGGGGGCTGGGAGAACAGCCCCAGCATTTT	TRBD1	TRBV10-3	TRBJ1-5	many
CASSQGPSPLHF	TGTGCCAGCAGCCAAGGACCCTCACCCCTCCACTTT	NA	TRBV3-1	TRBJ1-6	many
CASSFTANQPQHF	TGTGCCAGCAGTTTTACGGCCAATCAGCCCCAGCATTTT	NA	TRBV28	TRBJ1-5	NA
CASSLGDGYGYTF	TGTGCCAGCAGTTTAGGGGACGGCTATGGCTACACCTTC	NA	TRBV12-3/TRBV12-4	TRBJ1-2	many